This TCR beta chain was sequenced in a study of response to subunit inactivated influenza vaccine. Study findings and constraints: Authors suggested seasonal influenza vaccinations each recruit few new T cells.

TCRdb used MiXCR to reprocess the RT-PCR reads, holding one entry per CDR3 protein. This sample has 650,000 to 850,000 distinct CDR3 sequences, with approximately 15% found just once. In its sample, this clonotype was seen a few times. As yet, its antigen is unknown. This sequence was found in a man aged 50 to 59 who received an inactivated influenza vaccine. This specimen was PBMCs from blood, taken 14 to 15 days before vaccination.

The CDR3 DNA reads as TGTGCCAGCAAACAGGCGGGGGGTATGGAGACCCAGTACTTC. It yields the protein CASKQAGGMETQYF. This chain connects TRBV6-1 to TRBJ2-5; TRBD2 aligns across 8 bases. From germline, CDR1 is MNHNS and CDR2 SASEGT. The CDR3 has 14 residues. Losses at the gene ends were 7 bases for V and 5 bases for J; bases not matched to a gene: 9.